Below are 30 T cell receptor beta chains sequenced from a single sample in a study of Graves' ophthalmopathy and Graves' hyperthyroidism. For repertoire sequencing, the TCR beta CDR3 regions were amplified from RNA transcripts. An initial RT-PCR round employing HTBI primers preceded a second-round multiplex PCR. TCRdb reprocessed the multiplex PCR reads with MiXCR, giving one entry per CDR3 protein. This table holds a few hundred thousand distinct CDR3 sequences, over 15% found once. Sample: peripheral blood. The source is a young woman with stable Graves' hyperthyroidism.

A note on this clonotype: Since a much larger clone is just one base distant, this may be a read error. The CDR3 DNA reads as TGTGCCAGCCCGGGTTGGACCCTAGCGCGTCAGCCCCAGCGTTTT. Encoded protein: CASPGWTLARQPQRF. The rearrangement joins TRBV6-1 to TRBJ1-5; D is uncertain. The CDR3 runs 15 residues. Germline V gene lookup returns CDR1 MNHNS and CDR2 SASEGT.

This clonotype was counted many times. This chain joins TRBV6-1 and TRBJ1-5; a possible D gene is TRBD1 (6 bases). CDR3 length: 16 amino acids. Deletions cut 5 bases from V and 0 bases from J, with 14 bases between. CDR1 is MNHNS, CDR2 SASEGT, per germline. For the CDR3, the DNA is TGTGCCAGCAGTCATCGGAGGGGGGATAGCAATCAGCCCCAGCATTTT. Translation: CASSHRRGDSNQPQHF.

This clonotype was detected many times. V and J are TRBV12-3 or TRBV12-4 and TRBJ1-2, with D possibly being TRBD1 (5 bases). V dropped 7 bases and J dropped 2 bases, with 14 bases sitting between them. There are 14 residues in the CDR3. The CDR3 region is CASTAVRGNYGYTF. DNA for the CDR3: TGTGCCAGCACCGCGGTCCGGGGGAACTATGGCTACACCTTC.

This clonotype was detected many times. V usage is TRBV27 and J usage is TRBJ2-2; D unresolved. Germline V gives CDR1 MNHEY, CDR2 SMNVEV (reference sequence). Deletions cut 2 bases from V and 6 bases from J, with 10 bases between. The CDR3 is 14 residues long. The CDR3 region is CASSLIGGSGELFF. Here the CDR3 DNA reads TGTGCCAGCAGTTTAATCGGTGGTTCCGGGGAGCTGTTTTTT.

V usage is TRBV10-3 and J usage is TRBJ2-5; D gene ambiguous. The CDR3 spans 15 residues. Germline V lookup: CDR1 ENHRY, CDR2 SYGVKD. V was cut by 2 bases and J by 1 base, with 11 bases left in between. As DNA, the CDR3 is TGTGCCATCAGTGAGAGGCAGGCGATCCAAGAGACCCAGTACTTC. Translation: CAISERQAIQETQYF.

This rearrangement joins TRBV7-9 to TRBJ2-2; the D is unclear. Trimming pared 5 bases from V and 0 bases from J, leaving 7 bases between. This CDR3 comprises 14 residues. CDR1 is SEHNR, CDR2 FQNEAQ, per germline (reference sequence). As DNA, the CDR3 is TGTGCCAGCAGCCAAACATCGAACACCGGGGAGCTGTTTTTT. It encodes CASSQTSNTGELFF. Together with reference TRBV7-9 and TRBJ2-2, the CDR3 gives the full variable domain: DTGVSQNPRHKITKRGQNVTFRCDPISEHNRLYWYRQTLGQGPEFLTYFQNEAQLEKSRLLSDRFSAERPKGSFSTLEIQRTEQGDSAMYLCASSQTSNTGELFFGEGSRLTVL.

Ten or more counts support this clonotype. This chain uses TRBV11-2 with TRBJ1-1, with TRBD1 identical over 7 bases. This CDR3 comprises 15 residues. V was clipped by 5 bases and J by 0 bases; unmatched bases: 6. Germline-derived CDR1 and CDR2 are SGHAT and FQNNGV. The CDR3 here is CASSPQGQLNTEAFF. The CDR3 DNA follows: TGTGCCAGCAGCCCCCAGGGACAGCTGAACACTGAAGCTTTCTTT.

The table lists this clonotype with many counts. This chain's CDR3 is CASSSFWRENYGYTF. CDR3 nucleotide sequence: TGTGCCAGCAGCTCCTTCTGGCGGGAGAACTATGGCTACACCTTC. The V call is TRBV5-6, the J call TRBJ1-2, with D unclear. V was trimmed by 3 bases and J by 2 bases, leaving 14 bases between them. The CDR3 sequence is 15 residues long. The V gene's germline CDR1 is SGHDT and CDR2 YYEEEE.

This clonotype was seen repeatedly, ten times or more. CDR3 in amino acids: CASSDWGSGTEAFF. CDR3 DNA sequence: TGTGCCAGCAGTGATTGGGGCAGCGGCACTGAAGCTTTCTTT. The chain combines TRBV25-1 with TRBJ1-1, with D possibly TRBD1 on 5 matching bases. Trimming pared 3 bases from V and 4 bases from J, leaving 12 bases between. The CDR3 runs to 14 residues. Germline V CDR1 and CDR2: MGHDK, SYGVNS.

This clonotype came up many times. The rearrangement uses TRBV10-2 and TRBJ2-5, with TRBD2 identical over 10 bases. V lost 7 bases, J lost 1 base, and 3 bases stayed unmatched. Germline values: CDR1 WSHSY, CDR2 SAAADI. This CDR3 contains 14 residues. CDR3 nucleotides: TGCGCCAGCAAGGAGCGGGGGGGCCAAGAGACCCAGTACTTC. Its translation: CASKERGGQETQYF.

This clonotype was observed many times. The chain recombines TRBV12-3 or TRBV12-4 with TRBJ1-2; 7 bases map to TRBD1. Losses at the gene ends were 6 bases for V and 4 bases for J; bases not matched to a gene: 5. CDR3 length equals 13 residues. CDR3 residues: CASSRDRIYGYTF. The CDR3 DNA reads TGTGCCAGCAGCCGGGACAGAATCTATGGCTACACCTTC.

This clonotype has a handful of counts. The rearrangement links TRBV28 to TRBJ1-6, with 9 bases that match TRBD1. With V trimmed by 4 bases and J by 9 bases, 7 bases remained unmatched. The CDR3 has 15 residues. Germline V gene data show CDR1 as MDHEN and CDR2 as SYDVKM. CDR3 coding DNA: TGTGCCAGCAGTTCCCTCGACAGGGGGGCTTCACCCCTCCACTTT. It is translated as CASSSLDRGASPLHF.

This clonotype has ten or more counts. This chain links TRBV19 with TRBJ2-6, with D perhaps assigned TRBD1 or TRBD2 (5 bases each). V lost 7 bases to trimming and J lost 4 bases, with 17 bases between them. The CDR3 runs 16 residues. Germline CDR1 and CDR2: LNHDA and SQIVND (reference sequence). CDR3 nucleotides: TGTGCCAGTAACCCAACCGGGACCCTCGGGGCCAACGTCCTGACTTTC. This encodes CASNPTGTLGANVLTF.

This clonotype occurred many times. The chain uses TRBV12-3 or TRBV12-4 and TRBJ1-5, with D perhaps matching TRBD1 (5 bases). This CDR3 contains 15 residues. Trimming removed 6 bases from V and 1 base from J, with 13 bases in between. CDR3 sequence reads: CASSLRGGSNQPQHF. Here the CDR3 DNA reads TGTGCCAGCAGCCTTCGGGGGGGAAGCAATCAGCCCCAGCATTTT.

The gene calls are TRBV11-1 and TRBJ1-1, with D possibly matching TRBD1 (6 bases). The germline CDR1 and CDR2 sequences are SGHAT and FQDESV (reference sequence). Trimming took off 4 bases at V and 1 base at J, with 19 bases between the two ends. The CDR3 runs to 17 residues. The DNA of the CDR3 is TGTGCCAGCAGCTCTCCAACGCTACAGGGCCGGAACACTGAAGCTTTCTTT. Protein product: CASSSPTLQGRNTEAFF.

This clonotype was picked up many times. This chain uses TRBV12-5 with TRBJ1-2, with 10 positions matching TRBD1. Looked up from germline, CDR1 is LGHNT and CDR2 is FRNRAP. V lost 0 bases, J lost 8 bases, and 6 bases stayed unmatched. The CDR3 loop spans 15 amino acids. DNA for the CDR3: TGTGCTAGTGGTTTGGTACCCGGACAGGGGGACGGCTACACCTTC. Its translation: CASGLVPGQGDGYTF.

This clonotype has ten or more counts. The CDR3 carries no conserved terminal phenylalanine or tryptophan, so it likely arises from a read error. The chain joins TRBV12-3 or TRBV12-4 to TRBJ1-1, with a weak D call TRBD1 (5 bases). The CDR3 totals 13 residues. V was shortened by 3 bases and J by 4 bases, with 9 bases between the two germline ends. The CDR3 bases are TGTGCCAGCAGTTTTGGCGGGGGCACTGAAGCTTTCCTT. The encoded protein is CASSFGGGTEAFL.

In its sample, this clonotype was seen many times. The chain couples TRBV2 to TRBJ1-2; no definite D call. Trimming removed 0 bases from V and 6 bases from J, with 5 bases in between. The length of the CDR3 is 12 residues. Looked up from germline, CDR1 is SNHLY and CDR2 is FYNNEI. In DNA, the CDR3 is TGTGCCAGCAGTGAAGCTGGGAATGGCTACACCTTC. Its translation is CASSEAGNGYTF.

The sample holds many counts of this clonotype. V gene TRBV7-8 combines with J gene TRBJ1-5, with D possibly matching TRBD1 (6 bases). V gave up 7 bases and J gave up 7 bases, with 20 bases separating them. Germline CDR1 SGHVS, CDR2 FQNEAQ. The CDR3 runs to 15 residues. CDR3 in DNA: TGTGCCAGCACCCGTCTGGGGGCGCTTGGGCAGCCCCAGCATTTT. It yields the protein CASTRLGALGQPQHF.

There are a few counts of this clonotype. This may be a read error, as it is one base from a much larger clone. CDR3 sequence reads: CASSSDRMNTEACF. DNA for the CDR3: TGTGCCAGCAGCTCAGACAGAATGAACACTGAAGCTTGCTTT. V is TRBV7-9 and J is TRBJ1-1; possible D gene TRBD1, 5 bases. The CDR3 covers 14 residues. Germline V gene lookup returns CDR1 SEHNR and CDR2 FQNEAQ (reference sequence).

A word on this clonotype: A much larger clone differs from this one at a single base, so this may be a read error. The chain couples TRBV9 to TRBJ1-2, with a possible D match to TRBD1 (5 bases). The CDR3 runs 15 residues. The V gene lost 8 bases and the J gene lost 2 bases, with 19 bases spanning the gap. Germline V lookup: CDR1 SGDLS, CDR2 YYNGEE. The CDR3 sequence: CASTKGGGTNYGYTF. DNA of the CDR3: TGTGCCAGTACAAAGGGTGGGGGGACCAACTATGGCTACACCTTC.

Turning to this clonotype: The junction departs from the called germline gene at one end, perhaps through a read error. The J gene is TRBJ2-5, the V gene TRBV12-3 or TRBV12-4; 8 bases map to TRBD2. The CDR3 has 14 residues. The CDR3 reads CASSSSGTDEIQYF. The CDR3 DNA sequence: TGTGCCAGCAGCAGTAGCGGGACGGATGAGATCCAGTACTTC.

This clonotype turned up a few times. Here the CDR3 reads CSAGGDGVDSPLHF. The CDR3 region has the DNA TGCAGTGCTGGGGGGGACGGCGTAGATTCACCCCTCCACTTT. The chain employs TRBV20-1 and TRBJ1-6; possibly TRBD1 for D (5 bases). The CDR3 sequence is 14 residues long. Trimming pared 5 bases from V and 8 bases from J, leaving 16 bases between. Germline-derived CDR1 and CDR2 are DFQATT and SNEGSKA (reference sequence).

Many counts were recorded for this clonotype. V is TRBV11-2 and J is TRBJ2-2; 11 bases agree with TRBD2. The CDR3 totals 17 residues. Germline V gene sequence: CDR1 SGHAT, CDR2 FQNNGV. V was pared by 3 bases and J by 6 bases, with 9 bases of the junction left unmatched. In nucleotides, the CDR3 is TGTGCCAGCAGCTTGCTTGTATTTAGCGGGGGGGCCGGGGAGCTGTTTTTT. Protein: CASSLLVFSGGAGELFF.

In this sample, this clonotype turned up many times. This sequence joins TRBV7-9 and TRBJ2-7; tentative D call: TRBD2 (6 bases). V was pared by 5 bases and J by 2 bases, with 13 bases between. In germline, CDR1 is SEHNR, CDR2 FQNEAQ (reference sequence). This CDR3 comprises 14 residues. This CDR3 reads CASSPKGGPYEQYF. CDR3 DNA: TGTGCCAGCAGCCCAAAGGGAGGCCCCTACGAGCAGTACTTC.

The table lists this clonotype with many counts. V and J are TRBV7-6 and TRBJ2-7, with 7 bases lining up with TRBD2. Per the germline V gene, CDR1 is SGHVS and CDR2 is FNYEAQ. V lost 4 bases and J lost 2; bases outside the gene matches: 8. This CDR3 has 15 residues. The CDR3: CASSSRSGGAYEQYF. The CDR3 DNA follows: TGTGCCAGCAGCTCCCGATCTGGGGGGGCCTACGAGCAGTACTTC.

Many counts were recorded for this clonotype. This rearrangement joins TRBV15 to TRBJ1-5, with D tentatively TRBD1 (6 bases). CDR3 length: 15 residues. Between the trimmed V and J ends, which lost 3 bases and 3 bases, there was a span of 12 bases. The germline V gene encodes CDR1 LNHNV and CDR2 YYDKDF (reference sequence). This CDR3 is CATSRRGANNQPQHF. CDR3 coding DNA: TGTGCCACCAGCAGGAGGGGGGCCAACAATCAGCCCCAGCATTTT.

In this sample, this clonotype turned up many times. The chain recombines TRBV29-1 with TRBJ2-7; tentative D call: TRBD1 (5 bases). The ends were cut back, 2 bases at V and 4 bases at J, with 12 bases in the middle. Looked up from germline, CDR1 is SQVTM and CDR2 is ANQGSEA. The CDR3 runs to 13 residues. CDR3 in amino acids: CSVELDKGYEQYF. In DNA form, the CDR3 reads TGCAGCGTTGAATTGGACAAGGGTTACGAGCAGTACTTC.

In its sample, this clonotype was seen many times. The chain employs TRBV12-3 or TRBV12-4 and TRBJ2-7; the D is unclear. The CDR3 totals 15 residues. The V end lost 2 bases, the J end lost 4 bases, and 15 bases lay between the germline ends. This CDR3 reads CASSLRPNPRYEQYF. The CDR3 coding sequence is TGTGCCAGCAGTTTAAGACCGAACCCACGATACGAGCAGTACTTC.

This clonotype was seen at least ten times. The gene calls are TRBV11-2 and TRBJ2-7; the D call may be TRBD1 or TRBD2 (5 bases each). CDR3 length: 14 residues. Trimming took off 5 bases at V and 4 bases at J, with 15 bases between the two ends. Germline assignment: CDR1 SGHAT and CDR2 FQNNGV. This chain's CDR3 is CASSRGAGSYEQYF. CDR3 bases: TGTGCCAGCAGCCGAGGGGCAGGTTCTTACGAGCAGTACTTC.